The clone carrying this TCR beta chain is labeled medium-sized. Its specificity is not known. CDR1 and CDR2 (germline): MNHNS, SASEGT. This CDR3 is 14 amino acids long. Trimming took 2 bases from V and 4 from J, leaving 11 bases between them. The data were taken from a study of radiation and T cells in renal cell carcinoma. Study summary: Nephrectomy followed 15 Gy stereotactic body radiation by 4 weeks.

Broader study findings: Top tumor clonotypes rose in blood 2 weeks post-radiation, then contracted.

The table came from immunoSEQ multiplex PCR; TCRdb's copy has only in-frame clones and leaves some out. Found here are approximately 110,000 clones, approximately 78% of them singletons; the top ten hold about 3%. Time point denoted: baseline pretreatment blood. Treatment of the sample: 15 Gy SBRT to primary tumor, nephrectomy 4 weeks later. Radiation-treated patients gave blood at baseline, week 2 and week 4. This renal cell carcinoma was of the clear cell type. The source of this sequence is a woman in her sixties or seventies with renal cell carcinoma. This rearrangement joins TRBV6-1 to TRBJ1-2; no definite D call. Sequencing was performed on blood, taken from a patient whose treatment included radiotherapy and nephrectomy. CDR3 in DNA: TGTGCCAGCAGTGAACTCGACATTACCTATGGCTACACCTTC. Its translation: CASSELDITYGYTF.